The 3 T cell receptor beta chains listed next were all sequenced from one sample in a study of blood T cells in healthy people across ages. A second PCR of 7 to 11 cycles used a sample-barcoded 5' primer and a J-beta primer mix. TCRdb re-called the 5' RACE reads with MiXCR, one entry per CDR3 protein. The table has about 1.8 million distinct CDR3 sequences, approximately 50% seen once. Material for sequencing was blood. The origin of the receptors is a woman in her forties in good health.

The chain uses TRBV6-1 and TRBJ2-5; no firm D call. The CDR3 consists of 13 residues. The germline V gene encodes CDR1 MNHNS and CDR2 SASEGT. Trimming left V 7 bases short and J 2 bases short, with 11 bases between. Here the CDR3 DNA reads TGTGCCAGCATTAGTTTAGCTCAAGAGACCCAGTACTTC. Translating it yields CASISLAQETQYF.

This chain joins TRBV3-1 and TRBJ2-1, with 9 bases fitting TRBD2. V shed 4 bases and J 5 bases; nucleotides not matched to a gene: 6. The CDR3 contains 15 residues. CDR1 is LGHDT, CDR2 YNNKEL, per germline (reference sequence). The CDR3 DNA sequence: TGTGCCAGCAGCCCCTCTCTAGCGGGGAACAATGAGCAGTTCTTC. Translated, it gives CASSPSLAGNNEQFF.

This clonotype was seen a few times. The CDR3 DNA reads TGTGCTAGTGGGGGAGAGAATGAGCAGTTCTTC. Residues: CASGGENEQFF. The chain joins TRBV12-5 to TRBJ2-1; a weak D match, TRBD2 (5 bases). V gave up 6 bases and J gave up 7 bases, with 7 bases separating them. This CDR3 is built from 11 residues. The germline gives CDR1 LGHNT, CDR2 FRNRAP.